Presented here are 20 T cell receptor beta chains from one specimen sequenced in a study of cytomegalovirus exposure and HLA in healthy donors. Data came from immunoSEQ multiplex PCR; TCRdb stores just in-frame clones and leaves some out. The sample holds 85,000 to 130,000 clones, about 87% seen once. What was sequenced was PBMCs. The receptors shown here come from a woman younger than 35 in good health and CMV-seropositive.

This CDR3 is CASSIGQGGNSPLHF. The CDR3 DNA reads as TGTGCCAGCAGCATAGGACAGGGAGGGAATTCACCCCTCCACTTT. The chain uses TRBV5-4 and TRBJ1-6, with 8 bases identical to TRBD1. CDR1 and CDR2 (germline): SGHNT, YYREEE (reference sequence). CDR3 length: 15 residues. With 4 bases clipped from V and 7 bases from J, the junction kept 7 bases outside the gene matches.

The J gene is TRBJ2-7, the V gene TRBV19, with 10 positions matching TRBD2. Germline lookup yields CDR1 LNHDA and CDR2 SQIVND (reference sequence). J gave up 0 bases and V 5 bases, and 13 bases lay outside the gene matches. The CDR3 loop spans 18 amino acids. CDR3 nucleotide sequence: TGTGCCAGTAGTTACTCGCTAGCGGGGGACGCGAGCTCCTACGAGCAGTACTTC. It codes for CASSYSLAGDASSYEQYF.

DNA for the CDR3: TGTGCCAGCAGTCAGCGGCGGCCCTCCACAGATACGCAGTATTTT. Translation gives CASSQRRPSTDTQYF. This sequence joins TRBV6-5 and TRBJ2-3; TRBD2 is a possible D gene (5 bases). Germline assignment: CDR1 MNHEY and CDR2 SVGAGI. The CDR3 totals 15 residues. Between the trimmed V and J ends, which lost 5 bases and 2 bases, there was a span of 14 bases.

The chain couples TRBV29-1 to TRBJ1-1; possibly TRBD1 for D (6 bases). Germline V gene lookup returns CDR1 SQVTM and CDR2 ANQGSEA. CDR3 length: 13 residues. V lost 6 bases, J lost 0 bases, and 11 bases lay in between. CDR3 in DNA: TGCAGCGTGGCCCAGGGGTTGAACACTGAAGCTTTCTTT. As protein: CSVAQGLNTEAFF. Based on the CDR3 plus reference TRBV29-1 and TRBJ1-1, the full variable domain is SAVISQKPSRDICQRGTSLTIQCQVDSQVTMMFWYRQQPGQSLTLIATANQGSEATYESGFVIDKFPISRPNLTFSTLTVSNMSPEDSSIYLCSVAQGLNTEAFFGQGTRLTVV.

The chain recombines TRBV6-5 with TRBJ1-1; 7 positions agree with TRBD1. The V and J ends lost 2 bases and 5 bases, in that order; junction bases with no gene match: 5. The CDR3 is 14 amino acids. Germline assignment: CDR1 MNHEY and CDR2 SVGAGI. The CDR3 bases are TGTGCCAGCAGTTACCAGACAGGGAAAACTGAAGCTTTCTTT. Translation: CASSYQTGKTEAFF.

This clone occurred a few times. The rearrangement joins TRBV2 to TRBJ2-2; TRBD1 agrees at 7 bases. This CDR3 comprises 16 residues. Germline values: CDR1 SNHLY, CDR2 FYNNEI. The V segment lost 6 bases and the J segment 5 bases; nucleotides outside the gene matches: 12. The CDR3 DNA follows: TGTGCCAGCAGCCAAACGACAGGGACGGATACCGGGGAGCTGTTTTTT. Protein product: CASSQTTGTDTGELFF.

V usage is TRBV5-1 and J usage is TRBJ2-6; perhaps TRBD1 as D (6 bases). There are 17 residues in the CDR3. V was trimmed by 4 bases and J by 0 bases, leaving 14 bases between them. Germline V gives CDR1 SGHRS, CDR2 YFSETQ. This CDR3 reads CASSRETGASGANVLTF. The DNA for the CDR3 is TGCGCCAGCAGCCGAGAGACAGGAGCCTCTGGGGCCAACGTCCTGACTTTC.

This clone came up once. This chain uses TRBV28 with TRBJ2-7; 11 bases match TRBD2. The V segment lost 2 bases and the J segment 0 bases; nucleotides outside the gene matches: 9. The CDR3 sequence is 18 residues long. Germline values: CDR1 MDHEN, CDR2 SYDVKM. CDR3 bases: TGTGCCAGCAGTTTACCCCTAGCGGGGGGCGTTTTCTCCTACGAGCAGTACTTC. This codes for CASSLPLAGGVFSYEQYF.

V gene TRBV2 combines with J gene TRBJ1-2, with D maybe TRBD1 (5 bases). V shed 4 bases and J shed 3 bases, with 12 bases lying between them. CDR1 and CDR2 (germline): SNHLY, FYNNEI. CDR3 size: 14 residues. CDR3 coding DNA: TGTGCCAGCAGTGTGACAGATTGGGACTATGGCTACACCTTC. It is translated as CASSVTDWDYGYTF.

The chain has TRBV2 and TRBJ2-7; 9 bases are a match to TRBD1. Germline CDR1 is SNHLY and CDR2 is FYNNEI. CDR3 length: 14 residues. The V and J ends lost 5 bases and 5 bases, in that order; junction bases with no gene match: 7. The CDR3 region has the DNA TGTGCCAGCAGTACCCACAGGGGGCCGGACGAGCAGTACTTC. It codes for CASSTHRGPDEQYF.

The rearrangement joins TRBV28 to TRBJ1-1, with a possible D match to TRBD1 (5 bases). The CDR3 totals 14 residues. V was shortened by 3 bases and J by 0 bases, with 8 bases between the two germline ends. The germline gives CDR1 MDHEN, CDR2 SYDVKM. The CDR3: CASSFDSMNTEAFF. In DNA form, the CDR3 reads TGTGCCAGCAGTTTCGACAGTATGAACACTGAAGCTTTCTTT.

The chain employs TRBV19 and TRBJ1-2; 9 bases are a match to TRBD1. The CDR3 extends over 13 amino acids. The ends lost 6 bases at V and 3 bases at J; junction bases unmatched: 2. CDR1 and CDR2 from the germline V gene are LNHDA and SQIVND (reference sequence). The CDR3 region is CASSRTGDYGYTF. Here the CDR3 DNA reads TGTGCCAGTAGCAGGACAGGGGACTATGGCTACACCTTC.

This chain links TRBV4-2 with TRBJ2-1; possible D gene TRBD2, 5 bases. CDR3 length: 16 residues. Trimming cost V 0 bases and J 3 bases, with 12 bases left between them. The germline gives CDR1 LGHNA, CDR2 YNFKEQ. CDR3 DNA: TGTGCCAGCAGCCAAGAGGATCCGGGGAACTACAATGAGCAGTTCTTC. This sequence encodes CASSQEDPGNYNEQFF.

The V and J genes are TRBV11-2 and TRBJ2-7; 7 positions match TRBD2. Unmatched junction bases numbered 3, after V lost 4 bases and J lost 0 bases. This CDR3 region has 14 residues. CDR1 SGHAT and CDR2 FQNNGV come from the germline V gene. The CDR3 region has the DNA TGTGCCAGCAGCTCGCCGGGAGGCTCCTACGAGCAGTACTTC. Translated: CASSSPGGSYEQYF.

This clone has a single count. The V call is TRBV19, the J call TRBJ2-1; 11 bases agree with TRBD2. After removal of 1 base from V and 0 bases from J, the junction contained 11 bases not matched to a gene. Germline CDR1 is LNHDA and CDR2 is SQIVND (reference sequence). There are 20 residues in the CDR3. The CDR3 DNA follows: TGTGCCAGTAGTATAGTAGCTAGCGGGGGGCCCTCGAGCTCCTACAATGAGCAGTTCTTC. Residues: CASSIVASGGPSSSYNEQFF.

The CDR3 loop is CSPADSYEQYV. CDR3 DNA: TGCAGCCCAGCAGATAGCTACGAGCAGTACGTC. This rearrangement joins TRBV20-1 to TRBJ2-7, with D unclear. In germline, CDR1 is DFQATT, CDR2 SNEGSKA (reference sequence). The CDR3 has 11 amino acids.

This sequence joins TRBV28 and TRBJ2-1; D might be TRBD2 (5 bases). The CDR3 is made up of 13 amino acids. V was shortened by 5 bases and J by 15 bases, with 20 bases between the two germline ends. Looked up from germline, CDR1 is MDHEN and CDR2 is SYDVKM. The DNA for the CDR3 is TGTGCCAGCAGTCCCAGAGGGCCCGGAGGTCGGTTCTTC. It codes for CASSPRGPGGRFF.

CDR3 in DNA: TGTGCCAGCAGCTTGGGACAGGAAAACACTTTCTTT. This translates into CASSLGQENTFF. The rearrangement joins TRBV6-1 to TRBJ1-1, with 8 positions matching TRBD1. V dropped 6 bases and J dropped 12; count of bases not matched to a gene: 9. This CDR3 comprises 12 residues. Germline assignment: CDR1 MNHNS and CDR2 SASEGT.

This chain joins TRBV29-1 and TRBJ2-7; 10 nucleotides align to TRBD1. V dropped 5 bases and J dropped 2; count of bases not matched to a gene: 3. The CDR3 consists of 13 residues. The germline CDR1 and CDR2 sequences are SQVTM and ANQGSEA. CDR3 nucleotides: TGCAGCGTTCCAGGACAGGGGGCCTACGAGCAGTACTTC. Its translation is CSVPGQGAYEQYF.

The V call is TRBV19, the J call TRBJ2-7; a possible D gene is TRBD1 (6 bases). Per the germline V gene, CDR1 is LNHDA and CDR2 is SQIVND (reference sequence). Trimming shortened V by 8 bases and J by 2 bases, and 19 bases separated the two germline ends. The CDR3 length is 15 residues. The CDR3 DNA is TGTGCCAGTGCTGGGGGCTCCGTTGGCCCCTACGAGCAGTACTTC. It translates to CASAGGSVGPYEQYF.